This TCR beta chain was found in a study of molecular identifiers for immune sequencing clone quantification. About the study: RNA from approximately 20,000 or 100,000 naive CD8 cells was split five ways in replicates, with four sequenced.

This clonotype is labeled as medium-sized (0.01 to 0.1%). Its antigen is as yet unknown. With 8 bases removed from V and 1 base from J, the gap between germline ends came to 11 bases. Germline V CDR1 and CDR2: MNHEY, SVGAGI. The CDR3 extends over 14 amino acids. TCRdb ran MiXCR on the PCR reads and lists one entry per CDR3 protein. The sample carries approximately 35,000 distinct CDR3 sequences, 15% to 20% recorded once. Study-wide findings and caveats: Clonotypes surpassing 20 RNA copies contained over 97% of effector molecules, versus under 1% in naive cells.

What was sequenced was naive CD8+ T cells from blood, with Jurkat cell RNA spiked in. The sample's subset: FACS-sorted CD8+CD4-CCR7+CD45RA+ naive T cells. The clonotype comes from a human donor in good health. Some libraries in this study had Jurkat cell RNA spiked in. V and J are TRBV6-5 and TRBJ2-2; weak D call: TRBD2 (5 bases). CDR3: CASGLARNTGELFF. The CDR3 bases are TGTGCCAGCGGTCTAGCTAGGAACACCGGGGAGCTGTTTTTT.